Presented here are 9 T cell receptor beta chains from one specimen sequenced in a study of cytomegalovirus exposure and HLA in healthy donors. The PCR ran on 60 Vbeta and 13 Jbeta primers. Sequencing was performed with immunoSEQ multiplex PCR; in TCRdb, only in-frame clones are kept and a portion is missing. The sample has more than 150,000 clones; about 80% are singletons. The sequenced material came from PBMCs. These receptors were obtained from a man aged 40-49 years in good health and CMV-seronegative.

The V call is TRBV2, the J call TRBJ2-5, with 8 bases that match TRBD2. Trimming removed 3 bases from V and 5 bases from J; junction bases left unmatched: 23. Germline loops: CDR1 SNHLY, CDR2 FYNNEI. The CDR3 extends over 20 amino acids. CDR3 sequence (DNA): TGTGCCAGCAGTGAGACCCTCGGGGTAGCGGGACAATTATTTGGGGAGACCCAGTACTTC. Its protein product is CASSETLGVAGQLFGETQYF.

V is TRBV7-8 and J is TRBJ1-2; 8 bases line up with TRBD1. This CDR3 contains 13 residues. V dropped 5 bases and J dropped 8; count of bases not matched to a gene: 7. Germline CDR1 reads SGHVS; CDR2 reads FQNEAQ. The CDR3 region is CASSMGQEHGYTF. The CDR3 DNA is TGTGCCAGCAGCATGGGACAGGAGCACGGCTACACCTTC.

CDR3 nucleotide sequence: TGTGCCAGCAGCCTTAGTATCACAGATACGCAGTATTTT. This encodes CASSLSITDTQYF. This chain joins TRBV11-2 and TRBJ2-3; D call uncertain. This CDR3 is built from 13 residues. CDR1 SGHAT and CDR2 FQNNGV come from the germline V gene. Deletions cut 5 bases from V and 2 bases from J, with 8 bases between.

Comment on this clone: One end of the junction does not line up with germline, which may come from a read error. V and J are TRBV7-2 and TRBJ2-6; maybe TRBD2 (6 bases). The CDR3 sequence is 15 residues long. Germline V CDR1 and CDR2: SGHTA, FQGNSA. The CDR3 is CASSLVGTGANGLTF. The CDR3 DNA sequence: TGTGCCAGCAGCTTAGTAGGGACTGGGGCCAACGGCCTGACTTTC.

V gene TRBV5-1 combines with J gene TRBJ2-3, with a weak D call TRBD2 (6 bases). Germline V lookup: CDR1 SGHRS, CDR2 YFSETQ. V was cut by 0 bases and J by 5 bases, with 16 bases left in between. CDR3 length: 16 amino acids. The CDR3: CASSLAEGLPGDTQYF. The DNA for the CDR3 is TGCGCCAGCAGCTTGGCGGAGGGTCTACCGGGAGATACGCAGTATTTT.

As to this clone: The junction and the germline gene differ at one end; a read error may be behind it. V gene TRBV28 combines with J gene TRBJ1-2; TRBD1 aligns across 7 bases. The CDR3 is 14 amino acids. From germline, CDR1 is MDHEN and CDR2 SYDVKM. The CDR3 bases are TGTGCCAGCAGCTTATCGTACAGGGGCTATGGCTACACCTTC. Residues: CASSLSYRGYGYTF.

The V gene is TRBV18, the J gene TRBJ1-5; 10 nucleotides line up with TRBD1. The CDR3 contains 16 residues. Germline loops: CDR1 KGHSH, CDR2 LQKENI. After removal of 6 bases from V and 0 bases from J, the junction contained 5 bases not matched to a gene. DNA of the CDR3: TGTGCCAGCTCCGGGGACAGGGGACATAGCAATCAGCCCCAGCATTTT. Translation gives CASSGDRGHSNQPQHF.

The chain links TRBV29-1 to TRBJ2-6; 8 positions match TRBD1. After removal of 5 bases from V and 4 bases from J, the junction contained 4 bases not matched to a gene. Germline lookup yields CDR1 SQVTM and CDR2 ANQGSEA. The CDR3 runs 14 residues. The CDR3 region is CSVQGARGANVLTF. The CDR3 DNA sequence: TGCAGCGTTCAGGGGGCGCGAGGGGCCAACGTCCTGACTTTC. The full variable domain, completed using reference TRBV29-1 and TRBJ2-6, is SAVISQKPSRDICQRGTSLTIQCQVDSQVTMMFWYRQQPGQSLTLIATANQGSEATYESGFVIDKFPISRPNLTFSTLTVSNMSPEDSSIYLCSVQGARGANVLTFGAGSRLTVL.

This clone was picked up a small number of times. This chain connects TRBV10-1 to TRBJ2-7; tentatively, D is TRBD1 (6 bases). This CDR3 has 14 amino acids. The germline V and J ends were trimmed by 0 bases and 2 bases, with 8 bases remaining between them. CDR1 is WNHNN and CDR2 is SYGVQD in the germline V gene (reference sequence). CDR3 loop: CASSESRGTYEQYF. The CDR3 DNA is TGCGCCAGCAGTGAGTCGAGGGGGACCTACGAGCAGTACTTC.